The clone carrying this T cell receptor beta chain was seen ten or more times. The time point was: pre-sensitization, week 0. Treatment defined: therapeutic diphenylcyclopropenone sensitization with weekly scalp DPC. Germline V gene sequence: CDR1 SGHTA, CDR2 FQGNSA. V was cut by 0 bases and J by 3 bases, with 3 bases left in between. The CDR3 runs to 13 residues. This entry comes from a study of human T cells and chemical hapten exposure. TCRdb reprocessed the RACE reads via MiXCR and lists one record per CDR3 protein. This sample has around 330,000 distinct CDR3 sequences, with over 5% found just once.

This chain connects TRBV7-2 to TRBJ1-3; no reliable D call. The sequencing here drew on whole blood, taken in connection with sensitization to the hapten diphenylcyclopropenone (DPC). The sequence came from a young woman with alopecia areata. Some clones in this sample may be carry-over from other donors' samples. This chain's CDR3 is CASSLARGNTIYF. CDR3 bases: TGTGCCAGCAGCTTAGCCCGTGGAAACACCATATATTTT.